The present TCR beta chain was sequenced within a study of beta chain features in type 1 diabetes. V was clipped by 5 bases and J by 7 bases, with 20 bases between them. The length of the CDR3 is 15 residues. The germline V gene encodes CDR1 SEHNR and CDR2 FQNEAQ (reference sequence). Of the isolated RNA, all was reverse transcribed, and so the sequenced material was expressed TCRB transcripts. Sequencing used immunoSEQ multiplex PCR; TCRdb keeps in-frame clones, though not all of them. The sample contains about 150,000 clones, approximately 8.1% of which appear only once. This clone was seen more than once but under ten times.

The sample consisted of central memory CD4+ T cells from blood. The chain has TRBV7-9 and TRBJ2-5, with D perhaps TRBD1 (5 bases). The sequence was collected from a man aged 18 to 35 in good health. The DNA for the CDR3 is TGTGCCAGCAGCCCCCCGACAGACTTGGGTGGGACCCAGTACTTC. As protein: CASSPPTDLGGTQYF.